These 18 T cell receptor beta chains originate from one sample sequenced in a study of T cells in Graves' hyperthyroidism and ophthalmopathy. Using RNA transcripts as the source, TCR beta CDR3 regions were amplified. HTBI primers were employed in a first-round RT-PCR of the TCR CDR3. TCRdb used MiXCR to reprocess the multiplex PCR reads, holding one entry per CDR3 protein. The data contain some 620,000 distinct CDR3 sequences, 15% to 20% of them singletons. Material: blood. These TCRs come from a woman in her thirties with Graves' hyperthyroidism.

The table lists this clonotype with many counts. This chain connects TRBV4-2 to TRBJ2-3, with 15 positions matching TRBD2. V lost 5 bases, J lost 5 bases, and 8 bases stayed unmatched. This CDR3 contains 17 residues. Germline loops: CDR1 LGHNA, CDR2 YNFKEQ. This chain's CDR3 is CASSSMSGLAGGDTQYF. The CDR3 DNA is TGTGCCAGCAGCAGCATGTCGGGACTAGCGGGGGGAGATACGCAGTATTTT.

As concerns this clonotype: Possible read error: a much larger clone is one base away. The chain links TRBV25-1 to TRBJ1-1; D might be TRBD1 (6 bases). Germline V CDR1 and CDR2: MGHDK, SYGVNS. The CDR3 is made up of 13 amino acids. CDR3 coding DNA: TGTGTCAGCAGCTTACAAGGGAGGGGGGAAGCTTTCTTT. It encodes CVSSLQGRGEAFF. Filled out from reference TRBV25-1 and TRBJ1-1, the complete variable domain reads EADIYQTPRYLVIGTGKKITLECSQTMGHDKMYWYQQDPGMELHLIHYSYGVNSTEKGDLSSESTVSRIRTEHFPLTLESARPSHTSQYLCVSSLQGRGEAFFGQGTRLTVV.

V and J are TRBV24-1 and TRBJ1-2; D uncertain. The V and J ends lost 3 bases and 7 bases respectively, with 14 bases between them. From germline, CDR1 is KGHDR and CDR2 SFDVKD. CDR3 length: 14 amino acids. The CDR3: CATSDPAEGRGYTF. CDR3 bases: TGTGCCACCAGTGATCCCGCGGAGGGTCGTGGCTACACCTTC.

The genes are TRBV7-2 and TRBJ2-3; D perhaps matches TRBD2 (5 bases). The germline V and J ends were trimmed by 5 bases and 6 bases, with 18 bases remaining between them. The CDR3 totals 15 residues. The germline gives CDR1 SGHTA, CDR2 FQGNSA. The CDR3 here is CASSPEWLARDTQYF. The CDR3 bases are TGTGCCAGCAGCCCGGAATGGCTAGCCAGGGATACGCAGTATTTT.

This clonotype was seen repeatedly, ten times or more. The chain uses TRBV28 and TRBJ2-5; 8 bases match TRBD2. The germline V gene encodes CDR1 MDHEN and CDR2 SYDVKM. The CDR3 has 17 amino acids. V lost 2 bases and J lost 5; bases outside the gene matches: 13. This CDR3 reads CASSLAGGSLPGETQYF. The DNA of the CDR3 is TGTGCCAGCAGTTTAGCGGGAGGATCCCTACCAGGGGAGACCCAGTACTTC. The variable domain in full, with the rest retrieved from reference TRBV28 and TRBJ2-5, is DVKVTQSSRYLVKRTGEKVFLECVQDMDHENMFWYRQDPGLGLRLIYFSYDVKMKEKGDIPEGYSVSREKKERFSLILESASTNQTSMYLCASSLAGGSLPGETQYFGPGTRLLVL.

Ten or more counts support this clonotype. This chain connects TRBV6-5 to TRBJ2-1; 14 nucleotides match TRBD2. Germline V gene sequence: CDR1 MNHEY, CDR2 SVGAGI. The CDR3 totals 17 residues. V lost 0 bases, J lost 10 bases, and 8 bases stayed unmatched. The CDR3 nucleotides read TGTGCCAGCAGTTACTCGAGGGGACTAGCGGGAGAAGGGGAGCAGTTCTTC. Translating it yields CASSYSRGLAGEGEQFF.

The chain uses TRBV12-3 or TRBV12-4 and TRBJ1-5; weak D call: TRBD1 (6 bases). The CDR3 consists of 15 residues. The ends were cut back, 5 bases at V and 6 bases at J, with 17 bases in the middle. CDR3 DNA sequence: TGTGCCAGCAGTCGTCAGGGGTCCGGAGGTCAGCCCCAGCATTTT. The encoded protein is CASSRQGSGGQPQHF.

The V and J genes are TRBV19 and TRBJ1-5, with D unclear. Trimming took off 2 bases at V and 0 bases at J, with 11 bases between the two ends. The CDR3 contains 16 residues. Germline CDR1 and CDR2: LNHDA and SQIVND (reference sequence). CDR3 coding DNA: TGTGCCAGTAGTATAATGGTCCCATATAGCAATCAGCCCCAGCATTTT. Its translation: CASSIMVPYSNQPQHF.

The chain is built from TRBV11-2 and TRBJ2-1; the match to TRBD1 covers 8 bases. The germline CDR1 and CDR2 sequences are SGHAT and FQNNGV. This CDR3 contains 18 residues. The J segment lost 3 bases and the V segment lost 2 bases, leaving 12 bases of the junction unmatched. CDR3 DNA sequence: TGTGCCAGCAGCTTAACGTGGACAGGGACGGGACTCTACAATGAGCAGTTCTTC. Its translation is CASSLTWTGTGLYNEQFF. Variable domain in full (rest from reference TRBV11-2 and TRBJ2-1): EAGVAQSPRYKIIEKRQSVAFWCNPISGHATLYWYQQILGQGPKLLIQFQNNGVVDDSQLPKDRFSAERLKGVDSTLKIQPAKLEDSAVYLCASSLTWTGTGLYNEQFFGPGTRLTVL.

The rearrangement uses TRBV9 and TRBJ2-4; D may be TRBD1 (5 bases). Germline-derived CDR1 and CDR2 are SGDLS and YYNGEE. Trimming took 0 bases from V and 6 from J, leaving 7 bases between them. This CDR3 contains 13 residues. The CDR3: CASSVDDRNIQYF. The CDR3 DNA reads as TGTGCCAGCAGCGTAGATGACAGAAACATTCAGTACTTC.

The table lists this clonotype with many counts. The rearrangement uses TRBV7-9 and TRBJ2-7; tentatively, D is TRBD2 (6 bases). CDR1 is SEHNR and CDR2 is FQNEAQ in the germline V gene (reference sequence). The CDR3 totals 13 residues. Trimming took 5 bases from V and 6 from J, leaving 14 bases between them. CDR3 in DNA: TGTGCCAGCAGCCTAGAGCGGGCGGGCGAGCAGTACTTC. Protein: CASSLERAGEQYF.

Ten or more counts support this clonotype. The chain uses TRBV27 and TRBJ2-1; a weak D match, TRBD2 (5 bases). This CDR3 has 17 amino acids. V was pared by 7 bases and J by 2 bases, with 21 bases between. Germline CDR1 reads MNHEY; CDR2 reads SMNVEV (reference sequence). CDR3: CASTLRALAGPYNEQFF. The CDR3 region has the DNA TGTGCCAGCACCCTACGCGCGCTAGCCGGTCCCTACAATGAGCAGTTCTTC.

V gene TRBV11-2 combines with J gene TRBJ2-4; no clear D. V was shortened by 1 base and J by 6 bases, with 7 bases between the two germline ends. The germline V gene has CDR1 SGHAT and CDR2 FQNNGV. The CDR3 is made up of 13 amino acids. The CDR3 region is CASSLGAANIQYF. The CDR3 nucleotides are TGTGCCAGCAGCTTAGGTGCAGCAAACATTCAGTACTTC.

This clonotype was observed many times. This sequence joins TRBV28 and TRBJ2-1; 10 nucleotides match TRBD2. The CDR3 contains 18 residues. With V trimmed by 4 bases and J by 3 bases, 12 bases remained unmatched. Germline assignment: CDR1 MDHEN and CDR2 SYDVKM. This chain's CDR3 is CASSSWTSGKGFYNEQFF. The CDR3 DNA follows: TGTGCCAGCAGTTCCTGGACTAGCGGAAAGGGGTTCTACAATGAGCAGTTCTTC.

The chain combines TRBV28 with TRBJ2-7, with 10 bases that match TRBD1. This CDR3 contains 17 residues. V dropped 11 bases and J dropped 1; count of bases not matched to a gene: 17. Germline V gene lookup returns CDR1 MDHEN and CDR2 SYDVKM. CDR3 sequence reads: CACRDRGTASVSYEQYF. For the CDR3, the DNA is TGTGCCTGTAGGGACAGGGGTACGGCTAGCGTATCCTACGAGCAGTACTTC.

This clonotype was counted ten times or more. The V call is TRBV5-1, the J call TRBJ2-3, with D perhaps TRBD2 (6 bases). CDR1 and CDR2 from the germline V gene are SGHRS and YFSETQ. The CDR3 runs to 15 residues. Between the trimmed V and J ends, which lost 5 bases and 2 bases, there was a span of 15 bases. Here the CDR3 DNA reads TGCGCCAGCAGGCCCACCACTAGCACCACAGATACGCAGTATTTT. Residues: CASRPTTSTTDTQYF.

This chain uses TRBV30 with TRBJ2-6; D may be TRBD1 (6 bases). CDR3 length: 13 amino acids. Germline V gene sequence: CDR1 GTSNPN, CDR2 SVGIG (reference sequence). CDR3: CASPGDGANVLTF. The CDR3 DNA reads TGTGCTTCACCAGGGGATGGGGCCAACGTCCTGACTTTC.

This clonotype was observed a handful of times. The chain couples TRBV6-1 to TRBJ2-2; 7 positions agree with TRBD1. Germline CDR1 and CDR2: MNHNS and SASEGT. The CDR3 loop spans 18 amino acids. The V gene end was trimmed by 1 base and the J gene end by 3 bases; junction bases not matched to a gene: 11. For the CDR3, the DNA is TGTGCCAGCAGTGAAGTGGGGACAGTTTTCGTGGACACCGGGGAGCTGTTTTTT. Its translation: CASSEVGTVFVDTGELFF.